Given below is one T cell receptor (beta chain) in context. Its target is not known. V gave up 1 base and J gave up 3 bases; unmatched junction bases: 2. Germline V CDR1 and CDR2: LNHDA, SQIVND (reference sequence). The CDR3 covers 15 residues. The PCR used 60 Vbeta and 13 Jbeta primers. Generated by immunoSEQ multiplex PCR, the TCRdb table keeps only in-frame clones and is missing some. The profile shows about 190,000 clones, 81% of them singletons. This sample was included in a study of cytomegalovirus exposure and HLA in healthy donors. Study-level findings and limits: Sequencing likely caused a cluster of highly shared sequence variants. A further, later analysis showed that HLA-associated TCR beta chains (compared with equally common others) were more clonally expanded.

The sequenced sample was PBMCs. This chain joins TRBV19 and TRBJ2-1, with 8 bases fitting TRBD2. The TCR originated in a man in his fifties in good health and CMV-seronegative. The DNA of the CDR3 is TGTGCCAGTAGTATAGGAGCGGGGGACTACAATGAGCAGTTCTTC. Protein sequence: CASSIGAGDYNEQFF.